This TCR beta chain was profiled in a study of cytomegalovirus exposure and HLA in healthy donors. General study findings and limits: The study flagged some 180 TCR beta chains as cytomegalovirus-associated. Differences between HLA loci emerged in a later analysis of TCR association rates, with DRB1 most and HLA-C fewest.

A note on this clone: Antigen unknown.

The PCR made use of 60 Vbeta and 13 Jbeta primers. Method: immunoSEQ multiplex PCR; TCRdb's copy keeps in-frame clones and lacks some. The sample has about 150,000 clones; 75% are singletons. The CDR3 length is 16 residues. Trimming removed 1 base at V and 0 bases at J, with 14 bases between. Looked up from germline, CDR1 is SGHRS and CDR2 is YFSETQ. The rearrangement uses TRBV5-1 and TRBJ2-7; D possibly corresponds to TRBD2 (5 bases). The clonotype comes from a man between 18 and 29 years old in good health and CMV-seropositive. The sequenced sample consisted of PBMCs. For the CDR3, the DNA is TGCGCCAGCAGCTTGAGACTTACCGGGAACTCCTACGAGCAGTACTTC. Residues: CASSLRLTGNSYEQYF.